This T cell receptor beta chain came from a study of T cells in Graves' hyperthyroidism and ophthalmopathy. The CDR3 contains 13 residues. Germline CDR1 MDHEN, CDR2 SYDVKM. V lost 8 bases and J lost 1, with 12 bases in between. This clonotype was counted ten times or more. Amplification targeted TCR beta CDR3 regions from RNA transcripts. HTBI primers were employed in a first-round RT-PCR of the TCR CDR3. A single record per CDR3 protein comes from TCRdb applying MiXCR to the multiplex PCR reads. The repertoire holds more than 300,000 distinct CDR3 sequences, with more than 14% as singletons. What was sequenced was blood. This sequence was found in a woman in her twenties or thirties with Graves' ophthalmopathy. The chain recombines TRBV28 with TRBJ2-7; TRBD2 might be the D (5 bases). CDR3 DNA sequence: TGTGCCAGCTGCCGGGCGGGTTCCTACGAGCAGTACTTC. It codes for CASCRAGSYEQYF.